This T cell receptor (beta chain) derives from a study of Ad26.COV2.S vaccination and SARS-CoV-2 variants. For the study at large: By the intramuscular route, Ad26.COV2.S was given once, or twice 56 days apart. Overall study findings and caveats: After vaccination, substantial breadth of spike-specific CD8+ and CD4+ responses was reported. Across vaccine and placebo recipients, the breadth of non-spike TCRs was similar.

Described treatment: 15 to 20 received Ad26.COV2.S at low or high dose, single or two shots; five or six received placebo; per-sample allocation not given. Sampling occurred on day 63 after the first vaccine or placebo injection. TCRdb keeps only in-frame clones here, not all; method: immunoSEQ multiplex PCR. Of roughly 420,000 clones detected, 85% to 90% appear once; the ten largest clones hold around 3.6%. CDR1 and CDR2 from the germline V gene are LNHNV and YYDKDF (reference sequence). The CDR3 sequence is 17 residues long. Trimming cost V 0 bases and J 2 bases, with 16 bases left between them. In regard to this clone: The antigen is undetermined.

The starting material was peripheral blood, obtained in a trial of Ad26.COV2.S vaccine versus placebo. The chain combines TRBV15 with TRBJ2-5; TRBD1 might be the D (5 bases). This clonotype originated in a person aged 18-60 years who received the Ad26.COV2.S COVID-19 vaccine or a placebo. CDR3 residues: CATSREKYRQKQETQYF. Here the CDR3 DNA reads TGTGCCACCAGCAGAGAAAAGTATAGACAGAAGCAAGAGACCCAGTACTTC.